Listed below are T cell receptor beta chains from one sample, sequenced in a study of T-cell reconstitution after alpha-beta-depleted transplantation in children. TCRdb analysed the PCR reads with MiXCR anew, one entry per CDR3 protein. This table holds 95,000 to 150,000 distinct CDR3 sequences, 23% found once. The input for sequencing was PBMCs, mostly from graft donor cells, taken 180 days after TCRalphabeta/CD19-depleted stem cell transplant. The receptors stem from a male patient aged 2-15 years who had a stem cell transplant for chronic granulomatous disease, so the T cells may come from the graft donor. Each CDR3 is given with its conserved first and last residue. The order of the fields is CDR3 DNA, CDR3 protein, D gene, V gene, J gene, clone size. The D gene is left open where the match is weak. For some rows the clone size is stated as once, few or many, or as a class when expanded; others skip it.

TGTGCCAGCAGCCAAGATCCCGGACAGCCCTACGAGCAGTACTTC,CASSQDPGQPYEQYF,.,TRBV4-2,TRBJ2-7,many
TGCGCCAGCAGCTTGTGGTCGTTTGAGACCCAGTACTTC,CASSLWSFETQYF,.,TRBV5-1,TRBJ2-5,.
TGCAGTGCTAGAGATATGGGAGATCAGCCCCAGCATTTT,CSARDMGDQPQHF,.,TRBV20-1,TRBJ1-5,.
TGCAGTGCTAGAGATAATCATAGCGGCAAGGGAGATACGCAGTATTTT,CSARDNHSGKGDTQYF,.,TRBV20-1,TRBJ2-3,many
TGTGCCATCAGCGCGGAAGGGTTCGGCAATCAGCCCCAGCATTTT,CAISAEGFGNQPQHF,.,TRBV10-3,TRBJ1-5,.
TGTGCCAGCTCACTCAAGGGGACGGTCAAATACTTC,CASSLKGTVKYF,.,TRBV18,TRBJ2-5,few
TGTGCCAGCAGTTTACGCGGGGGGGCCAAAGAGACCCAGTACTTC,CASSLRGGAKETQYF,TRBD2,TRBV12-3/TRBV12-4,TRBJ2-5,few
TGTGCCAGCAGCCAATCCCGGGCGGGCCCTTTATACAATGAGCAGTTCTTC,CASSQSRAGPLYNEQFF,.,TRBV3-1,TRBJ2-1,many
TGTGCCAGCAGTCTGCGGGGGGGCATATACGAGCAGTACTTC,CASSLRGGIYEQYF,TRBD2,TRBV12-3/TRBV12-4,TRBJ2-7,few
TGCGCCAGCAGCTTGGCCGACAGGACTATACAAGAGACCCAGTACTTC,CASSLADRTIQETQYF,.,TRBV5-1,TRBJ2-5,few
TGCAGTGCCTACCGAGGACTAGCCTACAATGAGCAGTTCTTC,CSAYRGLAYNEQFF,TRBD2,TRBV20-1,TRBJ2-1,many
TGTGCCAGCTCACCGCAGGGGGCGAATGGCTACACCTTC,CASSPQGANGYTF,TRBD1,TRBV18,TRBJ1-2,many
TGTGCCACCAGCAGAGAAGGGGGTTCCAACTATGGCTACACCTTC,CATSREGGSNYGYTF,.,TRBV15,TRBJ1-2,.
TGTGCCAGCAGTTTAGTGGGCAGGATGGGCACTGAAGCTTTCTTT,CASSLVGRMGTEAFF,.,TRBV12-3/TRBV12-4,TRBJ1-1,many
TGTGCCAGCAGCTTGGCTTCTTATTCACCCCTCCACTTT,CASSLASYSPLHF,.,TRBV5-6,TRBJ1-6,.
TGTGCCAGCAGTCCTTTACCGGGAGGATTCTACGAGCAGTACTTC,CASSPLPGGFYEQYF,TRBD2,TRBV12-3/TRBV12-4,TRBJ2-7,few
TGTGCCATCAAGGCCTCTAGCACAGATACGCAGTATTTT,CAIKASSTDTQYF,.,TRBV10-3,TRBJ2-3,few
TGTGCCAGCAGCGTAGGGGCTAGCGGGATAATTGGGACCGGGGAGCTGTTTTTT,CASSVGASGIIGTGELFF,TRBD2,TRBV9,TRBJ2-2,many
TGTGCCAGCGGGTCTCGGGCAGCGGGACAAGAGACCCAGTACTTC,CASGSRAAGQETQYF,TRBD2,TRBV28,TRBJ2-5,.
TGCGCCAGCAGCCAAGACCCGACAAGCACCGGGGAGCTGTTTTTT,CASSQDPTSTGELFF,.,TRBV4-1,TRBJ2-2,many
TGCAGTGCTAGAGAGGGGGCAAGGCAGCCCCAGCATTTT,CSAREGARQPQHF,.,TRBV20-1,TRBJ1-5,.
TGTGCCAGCAGCGGAGGAGCCAGCGGGGGGGCAATGGATACGCAGTATTTT,CASSGGASGGAMDTQYF,TRBD2,TRBV7-9,TRBJ2-3,.
TGCAGTGCTCGATGGACAGGGAGAGACGAGCAGTACTTC,CSARWTGRDEQYF,TRBD1,TRBV20-1,TRBJ2-7,many
TGCAGTGCTAGCCTAGGGGACAGGGAGGGCTCTGGGGCCAACGTCCTGACTTTC,CSASLGDREGSGANVLTF,TRBD1,TRBV20-1,TRBJ2-6,.
TGTGCCAGCAGTTTAAGTAATAGGGGGCATGAGCAGTTCTTC,CASSLSNRGHEQFF,TRBD1,TRBV28,TRBJ2-1,.
TGCAGTGCTAGAGATATGGCCGCACTGGGCACCTTC,CSARDMAALGTF,.,TRBV20-1,TRBJ1-2,many
TGTGCCAGCAGTTTACTTGGGCTTACGCAGTATTTT,CASSLLGLTQYF,.,TRBV28,TRBJ2-3,.
TGCGCCAGCAGCTTGGACGTGAACTATAATTCACCCCTCCACTTT,CASSLDVNYNSPLHF,.,TRBV5-1,TRBJ1-6,few
TGCAGTGCTAGAGATCTCGGGTCACAAGAGACCCAGTACTTC,CSARDLGSQETQYF,.,TRBV20-1,TRBJ2-5,many
TGTGCCAGCAGCCTTTACAGAACTGGGGCCAACGTCCTGACTTTC,CASSLYRTGANVLTF,.,TRBV7-2,TRBJ2-6,once
TGCGCCAGCAGCTTGGATGTTTGGCGGGCCTACGAGCAGTACTTC,CASSLDVWRAYEQYF,.,TRBV5-1,TRBJ2-7,.
TGCGCCAGCAGCTTTGGTAGGGGGTGGAAAGAGACCCAGTACTTC,CASSFGRGWKETQYF,.,TRBV5-1,TRBJ2-5,.
TGTGCCAGCAGCTTGGCCCCGGGCCTCACAGTGGTCGAGCAGTACTTC,CASSLAPGLTVVEQYF,.,TRBV7-6,TRBJ2-7,once
TGTGCCAGCAGCCGTGAATTCCGGCCCTCCTACAATGAGCAGTTCTTC,CASSREFRPSYNEQFF,.,TRBV6-1,TRBJ2-1,.
TGTGCCAGCAGTTTTACCGGGGGGCGGACAGATACGCAGTATTTT,CASSFTGGRTDTQYF,.,TRBV12-3/TRBV12-4,TRBJ2-3,many
TGCGCCAGCACCGCGAGGGGGGCGTCGTCCCCCTACGAGCAGTACTTC,CASTARGASSPYEQYF,.,TRBV5-1,TRBJ2-7,many
TGTGCCAGCAGGGGAGGGACAGTGAACACTGAAGCTTTCTTT,CASRGGTVNTEAFF,TRBD1,TRBV5-5,TRBJ1-1,few
TGTGCCAGCAGACGGGACAGGGGCGCCTATGGCTACACCTTC,CASRRDRGAYGYTF,TRBD1,TRBV12-3/TRBV12-4,TRBJ1-2,.
TGTGCCATCAGTGAGGGGAGGGCGACTAGTAATGATGAGCAGTTCTTC,CAISEGRATSNDEQFF,TRBD2,TRBV10-3,TRBJ2-1,once
TGTGCCAGCAGCTTAGCGCAGACCTATGGCTACACCTTC,CASSLAQTYGYTF,.,TRBV7-9,TRBJ1-2,many
TGTGCCAGCAGTTTCGGAGGGGTCGGCAACACCATATATTTT,CASSFGGVGNTIYF,.,TRBV12-3/TRBV12-4,TRBJ1-3,.
TGCGCCAGCAGCATTAACACCGGGGAGCTGTTTTTT,CASSINTGELFF,.,TRBV5-1,TRBJ2-2,many
TGTGCCAGCAGTTTATTCGGCGGAGACTCTGGAAACACCATATATTTT,CASSLFGGDSGNTIYF,.,TRBV28,TRBJ1-3,once
TGCGCCAGCAGCCAACTGACAGGGACTAATGAAAAACTGTTTTTT,CASSQLTGTNEKLFF,TRBD1,TRBV4-3,TRBJ1-4,.
TGTGCCAGCAGTTATTCGGCGGGATACGAGCAGTTCTTC,CASSYSAGYEQFF,.,TRBV6-5,TRBJ2-1,many